Listed below are T cell receptor beta chains from one sample, sequenced in a study of blood T cells in healthy people across ages. MiXCR was run by TCRdb on the 5' RACE reads, yielding one entry per CDR3 protein. In the table there are around 1,800,000 distinct CDR3 sequences, roughly 43% of which are singletons. Input material: blood. The receptors were gathered from a human donor in good health. Both conserved end residues are part of each CDR3. D genes are given only for firm matches. Where a row states a size, it is once, few, many or the class of an expanded clone; other rows omit it.

v_call	j_call	d_call	clone_size	cdr3_aa	cdr3_nt
TRBV2	TRBJ2-5	TRBD1	few	CASSGTGFRKTQYF	TGTGCCAGCAGTGGGACAGGGTTTAGGAAGACCCAGTACTTC
TRBV20-1	TRBJ2-5	NA	NA	CSARAPGRAGKEETQYF	TGCAGTGCTAGAGCTCCGGGAAGAGCAGGGAAGGAAGAGACCCAGTACTTC
TRBV5-1	TRBJ2-3	TRBD2	NA	CPSSSEGGGPVDTQYF	TGCCCCAGCAGCTCGGAAGGCGGGGGGCCCGTGGATACGCAGTATTTT
TRBV2	TRBJ1-2	NA	NA	CARQGIPDGYTF	TGTGCCAGACAGGGAATCCCCGATGGCTACACCTTC
TRBV6-5	TRBJ2-5	NA	few	CASSYATGTTKEIQETQYF	TGTGCCAGCAGTTACGCCACAGGGACAACAAAAGAAATCCAAGAGACCCAGTACTTC
TRBV7-3	TRBJ2-7	NA	NA	CASSFNGKHYEQYF	TGTGCCAGCAGCTTTAACGGCAAACACTACGAGCAGTACTTC
TRBV20-1	TRBJ2-7	NA	few	CSANDLDEQYF	TGCAGTGCTAACGACTTGGACGAGCAGTACTTC
TRBV6-1	TRBJ1-1	NA	NA	CASRRTRRLNTEAFF	TGTGCCAGCAGGAGAACCAGACGGTTGAACACTGAAGCTTTCTTT
TRBV30	TRBJ1-2	NA	NA	CAWSEETVRYTF	TGTGCCTGGAGTGAAGAGACAGTCCGCTACACCTTC
TRBV7-6	TRBJ1-3	NA	NA	CASSQGGIAGNTIYF	TGTGCCAGCAGCCAAGGGGGAATTGCTGGAAACACCATATATTTT
TRBV29-1	TRBJ2-7	TRBD1	NA	CSVEKQGRPYEQYF	TGCAGCGTTGAGAAACAGGGGAGACCCTACGAGCAGTACTTC
TRBV20-1	TRBJ2-7	TRBD1	NA	CSARDPSGTGAIYEQYF	TGCAGTGCTAGAGATCCATCTGGGACAGGGGCGATCTACGAGCAGTACTTC
TRBV5-1	TRBJ2-1	NA	NA	CASSLAPGFSYNEQFF	TGCGCCAGCAGCTTGGCCCCCGGGTTTTCCTACAATGAGCAGTTCTTC
TRBV28	TRBJ1-1	NA	few	CASTLSTGEDINTEAFF	TGTGCCAGCACCTTAAGTACGGGGGAGGATATCAACACTGAAGCTTTCTTT
TRBV4-2	TRBJ1-5	NA	few	CASSQDLLGLDQPQHF	TGTGCCAGCAGCCAAGATCTGCTGGGTCTAGATCAGCCCCAGCATTTT
TRBV3-1	TRBJ2-7	NA	NA	CASSQFVYEQYF	TGTGCCAGCAGCCAATTCGTCTACGAGCAGTACTTC
TRBV2	TRBJ2-2	NA	few	CASIGQGGGELFF	TGTGCCAGCATAGGGCAGGGAGGCGGGGAGCTGTTTTTT
TRBV2	TRBJ2-2	TRBD2	NA	CASSVWAGDTGELFF	TGTGCCAGCAGTGTTTGGGCGGGAGACACCGGGGAGCTGTTTTTT
TRBV20-1	TRBJ1-2	NA	NA	CSARRQQAENVYGYTF	TGCAGTGCTAGGAGACAGCAGGCAGAAAACGTTTATGGCTACACCTTC
TRBV6-1	TRBJ2-7	NA	NA	CASSEAPGLYYEQYF	TGTGCCAGCAGTGAAGCTCCGGGTTTATACTACGAGCAGTACTTC
TRBV7-8	TRBJ1-2	TRBD1	NA	CASSKQGEGGYTF	TGTGCCAGCAGCAAACAGGGGGAGGGTGGCTACACCTTC
TRBV7-8	TRBJ1-5	NA	NA	CASSLIGLASNQPQHF	TGTGCCAGCAGCTTAATCGGGTTGGCGAGCAATCAGCCCCAGCATTTT
TRBV24-1	TRBJ2-1	TRBD1	NA	CATSDSDREAYYNEQFF	TGTGCCACCAGTGATTCGGACAGGGAGGCTTACTACAATGAGCAGTTCTTC
TRBV28	TRBJ1-1	TRBD1	few	CASSFEDRVGTEAFF	TGTGCCAGCAGTTTCGAGGACAGGGTCGGCACTGAAGCTTTCTTT
TRBV18	TRBJ1-2	NA	few	CASSPPNAYGYTF	TGTGCCAGCTCACCCCCGAACGCCTATGGCTACACCTTC
TRBV6-5	TRBJ1-2	TRBD1	NA	CASSFPGQGDYTF	TGTGCCAGCAGTTTCCCGGGACAGGGGGACTACACCTTC
TRBV7-8	TRBJ2-3	NA	NA	CDSLTLEDTQYF	TGTGACAGCTTGACCCTTGAGGATACGCAGTATTTT
TRBV7-9	TRBJ2-1	NA	few	CASSLTLEDNEQFF	TGTGCCAGCAGCCTAACCCTGGAAGACAATGAGCAGTTCTTC
TRBV5-1	TRBJ2-2	TRBD2	many	CASSAGDNTGELFF	TGCGCCAGCAGCGCGGGGGACAACACCGGGGAGCTGTTTTTT
TRBV9	TRBJ1-2	NA	NA	CAGSPSTDLYGYTF	TGTGCCGGCAGCCCATCGACAGACCTCTATGGCTACACCTTC
TRBV9	TRBJ2-7	NA	NA	CASSEGEWGVYEQYF	TGTGCCAGCAGCGAGGGGGAGTGGGGGGTCTACGAGCAGTACTTC
TRBV7-9	TRBJ2-7	NA	many	CASSLTGNTYEQYF	TGTGCCAGCAGCTTAACGGGGAACACCTACGAGCAGTACTTC
TRBV7-9	TRBJ2-1	NA	few	CASSLGYRLPYNEQFF	TGTGCCAGCAGCTTAGGTTACAGGCTGCCCTACAATGAGCAGTTCTTC
TRBV6-5	TRBJ2-2	NA	NA	CTSTRTKANTGELFF	TGTACCAGCACCCGGACCAAGGCCAACACCGGGGAGCTGTTTTTT
TRBV12-3/TRBV12-4	TRBJ2-5	NA	NA	CASSLVFGRGDQETQYF	TGTGCCAGCAGTTTAGTATTTGGACGCGGGGACCAAGAGACCCAGTACTTC
TRBV12-5	TRBJ2-3	NA	NA	CATDSDTQYF	TGTGCTACCGACTCAGATACGCAGTATTTT
TRBV29-1	TRBJ2-1	NA	NA	CSVVAGADYNEQFF	TGCAGCGTTGTTGCAGGGGCCGACTACAATGAGCAGTTCTTC
TRBV7-2	TRBJ1-5	NA	once	CASSLGGRVQPQHF	TGTGCCAGCAGCTTGGGGGGGAGGGTTCAGCCCCAGCATTTT
TRBV4-2	TRBJ2-7	NA	few	CASSQDRATGSKQYF	TGTGCCAGCAGCCAAGACCGAGCCACGGGCAGCAAGCAGTACTTC
TRBV7-2	TRBJ2-3	NA	few	CASSPDPHPTDTQYF	TGTGCCAGCAGCCCCGACCCTCACCCCACAGATACGCAGTATTTT
TRBV20-1	TRBJ2-1	TRBD2	NA	CSATSPGRGGPYNEQFF	TGCAGTGCTACCTCCCCGGGGCGGGGGGGGCCGTACAATGAGCAGTTCTTC
TRBV7-9	TRBJ2-3	NA	few	CASSLGLNFTDTQYF	TGTGCCAGCAGCTTAGGGCTGAATTTCACAGATACGCAGTATTTT
TRBV4-2	TRBJ2-3	NA	many	CASSQGGAGFTDTQYF	TGTGCCAGCAGCCAAGGGGGGGCTGGTTTTACAGATACGCAGTATTTT
TRBV11-2	TRBJ2-1	NA	NA	CASSKEGFSYNEQFF	TGTGCCAGCTCAAAGGAGGGGTTCTCCTACAATGAGCAGTTCTTC
TRBV27	TRBJ2-7	TRBD2	NA	CASSPTRGAISYEQYF	TGTGCCAGCAGCCCAACGCGGGGGGCAATCTCCTACGAGCAGTACTTC